The 18 T cell receptor beta chains in this list originate from one sample, sequenced in a study of CD8 T cells in ankylosing spondylitis. TCRdb ran MiXCR on the 5' RACE reads and lists one entry per CDR3 protein. In the table there are about 90,000 distinct CDR3 sequences, around 27% of which are singletons. Sequencing was done on a sample of blood, either unsorted or a sorted T cell fraction (not recorded which). Receptor source: a male donor with ankylosing spondylitis or in good health (not recorded which).

V is TRBV29-1 and J is TRBJ2-1; TRBD2 matches 7 bases. With 0 bases clipped from V and 8 bases from J, the junction kept 1 base outside the gene matches. Germline V gene lookup returns CDR1 SQVTM and CDR2 ANQGSEA. The length of the CDR3 is 12 residues. This CDR3 reads CSVEDGGDEQFF. CDR3 in DNA: TGCAGCGTTGAAGATGGGGGGGATGAGCAGTTCTTC.

The genes are TRBV12-3 or TRBV12-4 and TRBJ2-1, with D unresolved. The CDR3 loop spans 12 amino acids. V was shortened by 10 bases and J by 9 bases, with 16 bases between the two germline ends. In DNA form, the CDR3 reads TGTGCCACCGAAGCAGGAGTAAGTGAGCAGTTCTTC. It codes for CATEAGVSEQFF.

V usage is TRBV3-1 and J usage is TRBJ2-3, with unresolved D. The CDR3 is 13 residues long. Per the germline V gene, CDR1 is LGHDT and CDR2 is YNNKEL (reference sequence). The V and J ends lost 7 bases and 2 bases respectively, with 10 bases between them. CDR3 region: CASKGLSTDTQYF. CDR3 DNA: TGTGCCAGCAAAGGTCTTTCCACAGATACGCAGTATTTT.

The rearrangement links TRBV12-3 or TRBV12-4 to TRBJ1-1; D uncertain. This CDR3 has 13 amino acids. Trimming left V 4 bases short and J 1 base short, with 7 bases between. CDR3 DNA sequence: TGTGCCAGCAGTTACAGCGAGAACACTGAAGCTTTCTTT. This sequence encodes CASSYSENTEAFF.

The chain has TRBV5-4 and TRBJ1-2, with D tentatively TRBD1 (6 bases). There are 11 residues in the CDR3. CDR1 and CDR2 from the germline V gene are SGHNT and YYREEE (reference sequence). V was cut by 9 bases and J by 6 bases, with 12 bases left in between. The CDR3 here is CATHHRDGYTF. The CDR3 DNA reads TGTGCCACACACCACAGGGATGGCTACACCTTC.

The rearrangement joins TRBV2 to TRBJ2-3; D perhaps matches TRBD2 (6 bases). Trimming removed 7 bases at V and 7 bases at J, with 15 bases between. CDR1 is SNHLY, CDR2 FYNNEI, per germline. The CDR3 spans 13 residues. The CDR3 reads CASIISGDNTQYF. In nucleotides, the CDR3 is TGTGCCAGCATAATATCGGGAGACAATACGCAGTATTTT.

There are a few counts of this clonotype. The V gene is TRBV10-3, the J gene TRBJ1-5; TRBD1 might be the D (6 bases). Looked up from germline, CDR1 is ENHRY and CDR2 is SYGVKD. This CDR3 region has 16 residues. Trimming left V 3 bases short and J 1 base short, with 13 bases between. CDR3 sequence: CAISETRGGSNQPQHF. DNA of the CDR3: TGTGCCATCAGTGAAACGAGGGGGGGGAGCAATCAGCCCCAGCATTTT.

This clonotype has at least ten counts. This chain links TRBV20-1 with TRBJ2-7; D might be TRBD1 (5 bases). V lost 2 bases, J lost 3 bases, and 5 bases lay in between. Germline lookup yields CDR1 DFQATT and CDR2 SNEGSKA (reference sequence). The CDR3 is made up of 11 amino acids. Here the CDR3 reads CSARQGYEQYV. DNA of the CDR3: TGCAGTGCTAGACAGGGCTACGAGCAGTACGTC.

The V and J genes are TRBV7-7 and TRBJ2-3; D ambiguous. The CDR3 consists of 13 residues. Looked up from germline, CDR1 is SSHAT and CDR2 is FNYEAQ (reference sequence). V was pared by 2 bases and J by 4 bases, with 7 bases between. The CDR3 reads CASSLLVSDTQYF. CDR3 DNA: TGTGCCAGCAGCTTATTGGTTTCAGATACGCAGTATTTT.

This clonotype was counted only a few times. The CDR3 region has the DNA TGTGCCAGCGGACCCGGGACACTTCACCAAGAGACCCAGTACTTC. It codes for CASGPGTLHQETQYF. The chain uses TRBV28 and TRBJ2-5; D might be TRBD1 (6 bases). The germline V gene encodes CDR1 MDHEN and CDR2 SYDVKM. V lost 8 bases, J lost 0 bases, and 16 bases lay in between. The CDR3 covers 15 residues.

The rearrangement links TRBV28 to TRBJ2-3, with D tentatively TRBD2 (6 bases). The CDR3 is made up of 15 amino acids. With 5 bases removed from V and 3 bases from J, the gap between germline ends came to 15 bases. Germline V lookup: CDR1 MDHEN, CDR2 SYDVKM. CDR3 in DNA: TGTGCCAGCAGTAAGTCTAGGAGGGGAACAGATACGCAGTATTTT. Protein: CASSKSRRGTDTQYF.

This clonotype has more than one count but fewer than ten. The chain has TRBV5-1 and TRBJ1-3; no clear D. This CDR3 has 16 residues. Between the trimmed V and J ends, which lost 4 bases and 0 bases, there was a span of 14 bases. Looked up from germline, CDR1 is SGHRS and CDR2 is YFSETQ. CDR3 sequence (DNA): TGCGCCAGCAGCCTGGTGAATGTGGACTCTGGAAACACCATATATTTT. Protein: CASSLVNVDSGNTIYF.

This chain uses TRBV27 with TRBJ2-3; D unclear. Germline-derived CDR1 and CDR2 are MNHEY and SMNVEV (reference sequence). V lost 2 bases and J 2 bases, leaving 5 bases between the germline ends. CDR3 size: 13 residues. The CDR3 nucleotides are TGTGCCAGCAGTTTACGCGACACAGATACGCAGTATTTT. Amino acid sequence: CASSLRDTDTQYF.

The V and J genes are TRBV15 and TRBJ1-4; no reliable D call. This CDR3 comprises 15 residues. The germline V gene has CDR1 LNHNV and CDR2 YYDKDF (reference sequence). Between the trimmed V and J ends, which lost 5 bases and 5 bases, there was a span of 15 bases. The DNA for the CDR3 is TGTGCCACCAGCGGAACAACTCCGGGGAATGAAAAACTGTTTTTT. Translation: CATSGTTPGNEKLFF. The full variable domain, its missing parts supplied by reference TRBV15 and TRBJ1-4, is DAMVIQNPRYQVTQFGKPVTLSCSQTLNHNVMYWYQQKSSQAPKLLFHYYDKDFNNEADTPDNFQSRRPNTSFCFLDIRSPGLGDTAMYLCATSGTTPGNEKLFFGSGTQLSVL.

There are a few counts of this clonotype. The chain has TRBV20-1 and TRBJ2-3, with D hard to call. V was pared by 2 bases and J by 0 bases, with 6 bases between. The germline V gene has CDR1 DFQATT and CDR2 SNEGSKA (reference sequence). The CDR3 extends over 13 amino acids. CDR3 DNA sequence: TGCAGTGCTAGAAAGACAAGCACAGATACGCAGTATTTT. It encodes CSARKTSTDTQYF.

This clonotype was seen a few times. The CDR3 loop reads CASSLTTSGKNLQETQYF. CDR3 nucleotides: TGTGCCAGCAGCCTCACCACTAGCGGGAAGAACTTACAAGAGACCCAGTACTTC. The chain is built from TRBV4-2 and TRBJ2-5; 10 positions agree with TRBD2. Looked up from germline, CDR1 is LGHNA and CDR2 is YNFKEQ. The CDR3 contains 18 residues. The V and J ends lost 4 bases and 2 bases, in that order; junction bases with no gene match: 13.

The chain recombines TRBV29-1 with TRBJ2-5; 7 bases line up with TRBD2. This CDR3 is 14 amino acids long. The germline V gene has CDR1 SQVTM and CDR2 ANQGSEA. V lost 8 bases, J lost 1 base, and 10 bases stayed unmatched. Written as DNA, the CDR3 is TGCAGCTCCTCCGAGCGGGACTTCCAAGAGACCCAGTACTTC. Its protein product is CSSSERDFQETQYF.

This clonotype was detected only a few times. This chain uses TRBV18 with TRBJ2-7, with a possible D match to TRBD1 (5 bases). This CDR3 spans 14 amino acids. Germline V CDR1 and CDR2: KGHSH, LQKENI. The V end lost 4 bases, the J end lost 0 bases, and 10 bases lay between the germline ends. For the CDR3, the DNA is TGTGCCAGCTCACGGACACAAAACTCCTACGAGCAGTACGTC. It codes for CASSRTQNSYEQYV.